These 22 T cell receptor beta chains came from one sample sequenced in a study of T cells in Graves' hyperthyroidism and ophthalmopathy. Regions amplified from RNA transcripts were the TCR beta CDR3 regions. RT-PCR in the first round (using the HTBI primer set) targeted the TCR CDR3. A single record per CDR3 protein comes from TCRdb applying MiXCR to the multiplex PCR reads. There are 650,000 to 700,000 distinct CDR3 sequences in the sample; roughly a sixth occur only once, and 15% lies in the top ten. Sequenced input: blood. These receptors were taken from a man aged 50-59 years with Graves' hyperthyroidism.

The chain carries TRBV12-3 or TRBV12-4 and TRBJ2-7; 10 bases are a match to TRBD1. V was pared by 5 bases and J by 3 bases, with 7 bases of the junction left unmatched. This CDR3 is built from 15 residues. CDR3 protein: CASSPRGQGHYEQYF. CDR3 nucleotide sequence: TGTGCCAGCAGTCCGAGGGGACAGGGGCACTACGAGCAGTACTTC.

This clonotype was picked up many times. This sequence joins TRBV18 and TRBJ1-3; the D is unclear. V was cut by 2 bases and J by 0 bases, with 14 bases left in between. The V gene's germline CDR1 is KGHSH and CDR2 LQKENI. The CDR3 has 17 amino acids. The CDR3 region is CASSPRLRWDSGNTIYF. The CDR3 nucleotides read TGTGCCAGCTCACCAAGGCTTCGGTGGGACTCTGGAAACACCATATATTTT.

The V call is TRBV9, the J call TRBJ2-1; D possibly corresponds to TRBD2 (5 bases). V was pared by 3 bases and J by 6 bases, with 16 bases between. The CDR3 loop spans 15 amino acids. The germline gives CDR1 SGDLS, CDR2 YYNGEE. CDR3 bases: TGTGCCAGCAGCGAGACCCCCGGGAACCCCAATGAGCAGTTCTTC. It translates to CASSETPGNPNEQFF.

This clonotype has at least ten counts. This chain uses TRBV2 with TRBJ2-2; a weak D match, TRBD2 (6 bases). CDR1 is SNHLY and CDR2 is FYNNEI in the germline V gene. V lost 4 bases and J 4 bases, leaving 10 bases between the germline ends. This CDR3 has 14 amino acids. CDR3 DNA sequence: TGTGCCAGCAGTGTGGAGGGTTCCACCGGGGAGCTGTTTTTT. This translates into CASSVEGSTGELFF. Full variable domain (remainder filled in from reference TRBV2 and TRBJ2-2): EPEVTQTPSHQVTQMGQEVILRCVPISNHLYFYWYRQILGQKVEFLVSFYNNEISEKSEIFDDQFSVERPDGSNFTLKIRSTKLEDSAMYFCASSVEGSTGELFFGEGSRLTVL.

Ten or more counts support this clonotype. The V call is TRBV24-1, the J call TRBJ2-7; 10 nucleotides align to TRBD1. V lost 4 bases to trimming and J lost 5 bases; unmatched junction nucleotides: 10. The germline V gene encodes CDR1 KGHDR and CDR2 SFDVKD. There are 16 residues in the CDR3. The chain's CDR3 is CATSERRTGGYNEQYF. The CDR3, as DNA: TGTGCCACCAGTGAGAGGAGGACAGGGGGATATAACGAGCAGTACTTC.

This clonotype was seen more than once but under ten times. The J gene is TRBJ1-2, the V gene TRBV11-2; D ambiguous. The V gene's germline CDR1 is SGHAT and CDR2 FQNNGV. Trimming removed 1 base at V and 0 bases at J, with 6 bases between. The CDR3 is 14 residues long. The CDR3 DNA reads as TGTGCCAGCAGCTTAGTCGCGGCTAACTATGGCTACACCTTC. Residues: CASSLVAANYGYTF.

This clonotype was observed at least ten times. V usage is TRBV27 and J usage is TRBJ2-1; 7 bases fit TRBD2. The CDR3 consists of 15 residues. V shed 6 bases and J 7 bases; nucleotides not matched to a gene: 12. CDR1 and CDR2 (germline): MNHEY, SMNVEV (reference sequence). The CDR3 reads CASSDRLALRNEQFF. In nucleotides, the CDR3 is TGTGCCAGCAGCGACAGACTAGCTCTTCGGAATGAGCAGTTCTTC.

This clonotype came up many times. The chain joins TRBV20-1 to TRBJ1-1; D may be TRBD1 (6 bases). Germline CDR1 DFQATT, CDR2 SNEGSKA (reference sequence). Trimming removed 3 bases at V and 4 bases at J, with 18 bases between. The CDR3 consists of 15 residues. The CDR3 is CSASSRGQSLTEAFF. The CDR3 region has the DNA TGCAGTGCTAGCAGTAGAGGACAGTCCCTCACTGAAGCTTTCTTT.

In this sample, this clonotype turned up many times. J is TRBJ2-1 and V is TRBV28; TRBD2 agrees at 8 bases. The CDR3 loop spans 15 amino acids. J lost 2 bases, V lost 6 bases, and 6 bases had no gene match. Germline CDR1 reads MDHEN; CDR2 reads SYDVKM. This CDR3 reads CASRAAGLAYNEQFF. For the CDR3, the DNA is TGTGCCAGCAGAGCGGCGGGACTAGCCTACAATGAGCAGTTCTTC.

This clonotype was seen at least ten times. This chain joins TRBV11-2 and TRBJ2-1, with 10 bases lining up with TRBD2. CDR1 is SGHAT and CDR2 is FQNNGV in the germline V gene. The trim removed 2 bases at V and 8 bases at J, leaving 12 bases unmatched. The CDR3 contains 17 residues. CDR3 nucleotide sequence: TGTGCCAGCAGCTTACTGGCTAGCGGGAGATCACGTTATGAGCAGTTCTTC. Its protein is CASSLLASGRSRYEQFF.

On this clonotype itself: One base away lies a much larger clone, so this may be a sequencing read error. V is TRBV11-2 and J is TRBJ1-6, with D tentatively TRBD1 (5 bases). This CDR3 spans 15 amino acids. V gave up 5 bases and J gave up 12 bases, with 20 bases separating them. The V gene's germline CDR1 is SGHAT and CDR2 FQNNGV. CDR3 protein: CASSPGHLVGLPLHF. CDR3 bases: TGTGCCAGCAGCCCCGGACATTTAGTTGGGTTACCCCTCCACTTT.

This clonotype was found many times. The DNA for the CDR3 is TGTGCCAGCAGCTCCGAAGAGCGGGGGAGCTCCTACGAGCAGTACTTC. This gives the protein CASSSEERGSSYEQYF. V is TRBV28 and J is TRBJ2-7; 8 bases agree with TRBD2. There are 16 residues in the CDR3. Unmatched junction bases numbered 10, after V lost 6 bases and J lost 0 bases. In germline, CDR1 is MDHEN, CDR2 SYDVKM. The entire variable domain, with the rest obtained from reference TRBV28 and TRBJ2-7, is as follows: DVKVTQSSRYLVKRTGEKVFLECVQDMDHENMFWYRQDPGLGLRLIYFSYDVKMKEKGDIPEGYSVSREKKERFSLILESASTNQTSMYLCASSSEERGSSYEQYFGPGTRLTVT.

This clonotype was picked up many times. V is TRBV10-2 and J is TRBJ2-7; 10 positions match TRBD2. Trimming removed 5 bases from V and 5 bases from J; junction bases left unmatched: 12. Germline values: CDR1 WSHSY, CDR2 SAAADI. This CDR3 is built from 16 residues. In DNA, the CDR3 is TGCGCCAGCAGTCGGCTTACTAGCGGGATCCGTGACGAGCAGTACTTC. Amino acids: CASSRLTSGIRDEQYF.

The chain uses TRBV19 and TRBJ1-5; 7 bases are a match to TRBD1. J gave up 4 bases and V 6 bases, and 6 bases lay outside the gene matches. This CDR3 region has 14 residues. Germline V gene lookup returns CDR1 LNHDA and CDR2 SQIVND (reference sequence). The CDR3 region is CASRAGTENQPQHF. The CDR3 coding sequence is TGTGCCAGTAGGGCCGGGACAGAAAATCAGCCCCAGCATTTT.

The chain recombines TRBV6-1 with TRBJ1-5; D remains unclear. CDR3 size: 17 residues. The germline CDR1 and CDR2 sequences are MNHNS and SASEGT. Trimming took 5 bases from V and 1 from J, leaving 18 bases between them. The CDR3 bases are TGTGCCAGCAGTTTACGGCCGAGAGCTAGGAGCAATCAGCCCCAGCATTTT. Its translation is CASSLRPRARSNQPQHF.

The chain carries TRBV20-1 and TRBJ2-6; TRBD2 agrees at 8 bases. This CDR3 has 19 residues. Per the germline V gene, CDR1 is DFQATT and CDR2 is SNEGSKA (reference sequence). CDR3 protein: CSAGRAGTSVASGANVLTF. The CDR3 region has the DNA TGCAGCGCAGGGAGGGCCGGGACTAGTGTCGCTAGTGGGGCCAACGTCCTGACTTTC.

In this sample, this clonotype turned up many times. CDR3 region: CASSVWGRSEQPQHF. The CDR3 coding sequence is TGTGCCAGCAGTGTTTGGGGGAGATCGGAGCAGCCCCAGCATTTT. This sequence joins TRBV12-3 or TRBV12-4 and TRBJ1-5; possible D gene TRBD1, 5 bases. The CDR3 runs 15 residues. Between the trimmed V and J ends, which lost 5 bases and 7 bases, there was a span of 18 bases.

This clonotype appeared many times. This sequence joins TRBV6-1 and TRBJ1-2, with 8 bases aligning to TRBD1. Trimming cost V 8 bases and J 4 bases; bases outside gene matches: 9. Germline V gene sequence: CDR1 MNHNS, CDR2 SASEGT. The CDR3 length is 14 residues. This CDR3 reads CASLGQAKIYGYTF. In DNA, the CDR3 is TGTGCCAGCCTGGGACAGGCCAAAATCTATGGCTACACCTTC.

This clonotype showed up just a few times. This rearrangement joins TRBV9 to TRBJ2-1; TRBD2 aligns across 11 bases. This CDR3 region has 16 residues. The germline V gene has CDR1 SGDLS and CDR2 YYNGEE. The V gene end was trimmed by 0 bases and the J gene end by 5 bases; junction bases not matched to a gene: 4. The CDR3 DNA sequence: TGTGCCAGCAGCGTAGGACTAGCGGGATTCAACAATGAGCAGTTCTTC. Amino acid sequence: CASSVGLAGFNNEQFF.

The gene calls are TRBV29-1 and TRBJ2-1; 7 bases are shared with TRBD1. Germline V lookup: CDR1 SQVTM, CDR2 ANQGSEA. The ends lost 0 bases at V and 4 bases at J; junction bases unmatched: 3. The CDR3 contains 14 residues. Here the CDR3 reads CSVEETGLYNEQFF. Written as DNA, the CDR3 is TGCAGCGTTGAAGAGACAGGGCTTTACAATGAGCAGTTCTTC.

The chain joins TRBV5-1 to TRBJ2-3, with 7 bases fitting TRBD2. The CDR3 runs 14 residues. CDR1 is SGHRS, CDR2 YFSETQ, per germline. J lost 2 bases, V lost 6 bases, and 6 bases had no gene match. The CDR3 spells CASTPGGITDTQYF. The DNA of the CDR3 is TGCGCCAGCACCCCGGGGGGTATCACAGATACGCAGTATTTT.

This clonotype was seen more than once but under ten times. The genes are TRBV19 and TRBJ1-1; 7 positions agree with TRBD1. This CDR3 spans 14 amino acids. After removal of 1 base from V and 6 bases from J, the junction contained 5 bases not matched to a gene. Germline lookup yields CDR1 LNHDA and CDR2 SQIVND (reference sequence). In DNA, the CDR3 is TGTGCCAGTAGTATAGGAGACAGGGTGTCTGAAGCTTTCTTT. Its translation: CASSIGDRVSEAFF.